The entry below gives a single T cell receptor beta chain sequence along with its context. Its recognized antigen is unknown. No much larger clone exists at a distance of one base, and base qualities are not known. The CDR3 sequence holds 17 residues, the cysteine and phenylalanine included. Only the CDR3 DNA is retained, 51 bases long and in frame from the first base. The germline V gene yields LGHNA for CDR1 and YNFKEQ for CDR2. Germline trimming: 4 bases from V, 3 bases from J; junction bases outside gene matches: 7. The sample is drawn from a study of T cell responses to AZD1222 COVID-19 vaccine (dated by TCRdb to 2020 to 2023). At the level of the whole study: TCR sequencing covered 230 to 250 trial participants: about 210 given two doses of AZD1222 and 26 given two doses of MenACWY control vaccine. Enrollment into the trials was organized by age into subgroups of 18-55, 56-69 and 70-plus years, and those subgroups contained approximately 160, 26 and 62 TCR-sequenced participants, respectively. The paper as a whole reports these results and caveats: Vaccine-associated CD4 TCRs spanned the whole spike protein, with dominant responses in regions 160-218 and 743-854. A significant rise in spike-specific TCR breadth and depth was observed after two AZD1222 doses relative to day 0 and relative to MenACWY recipients. Conclusions about previously exposed vaccinees are limited because only 6 or 7 AZD1222 recipients were SARS-CoV-2 seropositive at baseline. Nearly half of unique spike-specific TCRs reportedly recognized epitopes outside regions mutated in the B.1.351 and B.1.1.7 variants. Most participants were white British and females outnumbered males, and the authors suggested that clonal diversity may have been underestimated. Because no day 14 peak-response samples were available, the repertoires could be characterized only after the peak T cell response. In the small 56-69-year group, the increase in depth fell short of significance, most likely because of low power.

This specimen's time point label, interpreted: about 28 days (+/-7) after the second vaccine dose. AZD1222 recipients given second doses at about 4 weeks or at about 12 weeks were pooled, since spike-specific TCR depth and breadth were not found to differ between the two schedules. The vaccinee samples were drawn from two UK trials, COV001 and COV002, one of which was a single-blind randomized controlled phase 2/3 trial testing AZD1222 (ChAdOx1 nCoV-19) in healthy adults. Trial participant PBMC samples were collected at day 0 and day 28 after the second dose for TCRbeta chain sequencing. The CDR3 regions of human TCRbeta chains were subjected to immunosequencing. Processing in the source paper ran as follows. TCRs in the repertoires were compared against a reference library of SARS-CoV-2-specific TCRs that had been generated with the MIRA antigen-specificity platform. Breadth was defined as the fraction of unique TCRs that were SARS-CoV-2-associated. Depth was defined as the fraction of total T cells that were SARS-CoV-2-associated. Using the MIRA data, each spike-specific TCR was assigned both to the spike region to which the TCR was reactive and to a CD4 or CD8 class. Log10-transformed breadth and depth values were compared by one-way ANOVA with Sidak's multiple comparisons tests. TCRdb retrieved this table from immuneACCESS and kept in-frame rearrangements only. Not all clones are present; in checked studies, unresolved V genes account for under half, and no reason is known for the remainder. V, J and clone size derive from that table, while D and trimming were established from the DNA sequence. Here the sample has about 93,000 clones; around 91% occur a single time. About 2.4% of the sample goes to the ten largest clones.

This sample comprised peripheral blood, obtained 28 days after the second AZD1222 dose. The sequence came from an adult who received the AZD1222 COVID-19 vaccine. The chain was built from TRBV4-2 and TRBJ2-5, and TRBD2 aligns with 14 junction nucleotides. The nucleotides read TGTGCCAGCAGCCTACCGGGGACTAGCGGGAGTAAAGAGACCCAGTACTTC. Translated, it reads CASSLPGTSGSKETQYF.